One and the same sample provided the 16 T cell receptor beta chains below, sequenced in a study of blood T cell repertoires in COVID-19. The repertoire was sequenced with immunoSEQ multiplex PCR; TCRdb's copy has only in-frame clones and lacks some. The sample lists about 170,000 clones; more than 70% were seen once. The specimen sequenced was peripheral blood. These TCRs come from a man aged 45-65 years who had recovered from COVID-19.

A single count supports this clone. The chain has TRBV27 and TRBJ2-6, with 7 bases lining up with TRBD1. The length of the CDR3 is 15 residues. Germline CDR1 reads MNHEY; CDR2 reads SMNVEV (reference sequence). Trimming cost V 5 bases and J 3 bases; bases outside gene matches: 4. The CDR3 sequence: CASSPGTVGANVLTF. The CDR3 DNA is TGTGCCAGCAGTCCAGGGACAGTTGGGGCCAACGTCCTGACTTTC.

This chain links TRBV6-1 with TRBJ1-4; the D gene is possibly TRBD1 (5 bases). The CDR3 contains 16 residues. Trimming removed 0 bases from V and 5 bases from J, with 13 bases in between. The germline V gene has CDR1 MNHNS and CDR2 SASEGT. CDR3 sequence reads: CASSEAPGRENEKLFF. The CDR3 nucleotides are TGTGCCAGCAGTGAAGCCCCGGGACGGGAGAATGAAAAACTGTTTTTT.

This clone occurred once. The J gene is TRBJ2-1, the V gene TRBV9; the D gene is possibly TRBD1 (6 bases). There are 14 residues in the CDR3. From germline, CDR1 is SGDLS and CDR2 YYNGEE. V lost 3 bases and J 5 bases, leaving 12 bases between the germline ends. The CDR3 reads CASSEAGENNEQFF. In DNA, the CDR3 is TGTGCCAGCAGCGAAGCAGGGGAAAACAATGAGCAGTTCTTC.

This chain connects TRBV9 to TRBJ1-3, with D unclear. The CDR3 is made up of 16 amino acids. The V gene lost 0 bases and the J gene lost 4 bases, with 14 bases spanning the gap. CDR1 is SGDLS, CDR2 YYNGEE, per germline. The CDR3, as DNA: TGTGCCAGCAGCGTAGGCGTACCGGTTTTCGGAAACACCATATATTTT. As protein: CASSVGVPVFGNTIYF.

The chain carries TRBV19 and TRBJ1-2; tentative D call: TRBD1 (6 bases). Germline CDR1 and CDR2: LNHDA and SQIVND (reference sequence). V was pared by 5 bases and J by 5 bases, with 18 bases between. CDR3 size: 15 residues. CDR3 in DNA: TGTGCCAGTAGTTCAGATCGGTACAGGGCTTATGGCTACACCTTC. As protein: CASSSDRYRAYGYTF. Supplemented by reference TRBV19 and TRBJ1-2, the full variable domain reads DGGITQSPKYLFRKEGQNVTLSCEQNLNHDAMYWYRQDPGQGLRLIYYSQIVNDFQKGDIAEGYSVSREKKESFPLTVTSAQKNPTAFYLCASSSDRYRAYGYTFGSGTRLTVV.

The genes are TRBV10-3 and TRBJ1-2; TRBD1 matches 12 bases. V lost 7 bases to trimming and J lost 1 base; unmatched junction nucleotides: 7. The CDR3 contains 16 residues. CDR1 and CDR2 from the germline V gene are ENHRY and SYGVKD. The CDR3: CAIKPGQGADNYGYTF. CDR3 coding DNA: TGTGCCATCAAACCGGGACAGGGGGCTGATAACTATGGCTACACCTTC.

This sequence joins TRBV3-1 (or the pseudogene TRBV3-2) and TRBJ2-2, with 8 bases matching TRBD1. CDR1 and CDR2 (germline): LGHDT, YNNKEL (reference sequence). This CDR3 region has 16 residues. Trimming took 4 bases from V and 1 from J; bases not matched to a gene: 5. Written as DNA, the CDR3 is TGTGCCAGCAGCCGCGACAGGGGCCGGAACACCGGGGAGCTGTTTTTT. Amino acids: CASSRDRGRNTGELFF.

The chain uses TRBV2 and TRBJ2-2; 9 bases fit TRBD1. Germline assignment: CDR1 SNHLY and CDR2 FYNNEI. V shed 6 bases and J 6 bases; nucleotides not matched to a gene: 11. This CDR3 has 16 residues. CDR3 amino acids: CASRPTGGEYPGELFF. In nucleotides, the CDR3 is TGTGCCAGCAGACCAACAGGGGGCGAATACCCCGGGGAGCTGTTTTTT.

V usage is TRBV7-9 and J usage is TRBJ2-7; D is ambiguous. The germline V gene encodes CDR1 SEHNR and CDR2 FQNEAQ (reference sequence). V dropped 2 bases and J dropped 5 bases, with 7 bases sitting between them. CDR3 length: 12 amino acids. CDR3 amino acids: CASSLYEDEQYF. The CDR3 DNA reads TGTGCCAGCAGCTTATACGAGGACGAGCAGTACTTC.

The chain carries TRBV19 and TRBJ1-1; a weak D match, TRBD1 (5 bases). CDR1 is LNHDA, CDR2 SQIVND, per germline (reference sequence). V was shortened by 9 bases and J by 4 bases, with 15 bases between the two germline ends. The CDR3 has 13 residues. CDR3 nucleotide sequence: TGTGCCAGCGAACAGGCGATTGGCACTGAAGCTTTCTTT. Its translation is CASEQAIGTEAFF.

The chain is built from TRBV3-1 (or the pseudogene TRBV3-2) and TRBJ1-1; maybe TRBD1 (5 bases). This CDR3 has 14 residues. Germline V lookup: CDR1 LGHDT, CDR2 YNNKEL (reference sequence). Trimming removed 3 bases from V and 4 bases from J, with 12 bases in between. In nucleotides, the CDR3 is TGTGCCAGCAGCCAGACAGTATGGCGCACTGAAGCTTTCTTT. Translating it yields CASSQTVWRTEAFF.

The chain carries TRBV4-1 and TRBJ1-2; 7 nucleotides line up with TRBD1. Germline V gene lookup returns CDR1 MGHRA and CDR2 YSYEKL. The junction had 6 bases not matched to a gene; V was cut back by 1 base and J by 4 bases. The CDR3 has 15 amino acids. The CDR3 bases are TGCGCCAGCAGCCAAGGGCAGGGGGGTACCTATGGCTACACCTTC. Translated: CASSQGQGGTYGYTF.

The J gene is TRBJ2-7, the V gene TRBV5-4, with D perhaps TRBD2 (5 bases). Germline loops: CDR1 SGHNT, CDR2 YYREEE (reference sequence). The ends were cut back, 0 bases at V and 0 bases at J, with 10 bases in the middle. The CDR3 consists of 15 residues. DNA of the CDR3: TGTGCCAGCAGCTTGGGACATGCGGGCTCCTACGAGCAGTACTTC. Translation gives CASSLGHAGSYEQYF.

The chain is built from TRBV5-4 and TRBJ2-7, with 10 bases matching TRBD1. V was clipped by 5 bases and J by 6 bases; unmatched bases: 5. The CDR3 totals 13 residues. CDR1 and CDR2 from the germline V gene are SGHNT and YYREEE (reference sequence). The CDR3 protein is CASRYGQGVEQYF. The CDR3 DNA follows: TGTGCCAGCAGATATGGACAGGGGGTCGAGCAGTACTTC. The full variable domain, its missing parts supplied by reference TRBV5-4 and TRBJ2-7, is ETGVTQSPTHLIKTRGQQVTLRCSSQSGHNTVSWYQQALGQGPQFIFQYYREEENGRGNFPPRFSGLQFPNYSSELNVNALELDDSALYLCASRYGQGVEQYFGPGTRLTVT.

The chain employs TRBV4-2 and TRBJ2-7; TRBD2 agrees at 9 bases. This CDR3 has 15 residues. The germline V gene has CDR1 LGHNA and CDR2 YNFKEQ. Trimming took 2 bases from V and 3 from J; bases not matched to a gene: 5. DNA of the CDR3: TGTGCCAGCAGCCAATCTAGCGGGACTATCTACGAGCAGTACTTC. Protein: CASSQSSGTIYEQYF.

This chain joins TRBV29-1 and TRBJ2-7, with TRBD2 as a possible D gene (6 bases). In germline, CDR1 is SQVTM, CDR2 ANQGSEA. The V end was cut by 1 base, the J end by 6 bases, with 10 bases between. There are 12 residues in the CDR3. The CDR3: CSVEGRGIEQYF. The CDR3, as DNA: TGCAGCGTTGAAGGGCGGGGAATCGAGCAGTACTTC.